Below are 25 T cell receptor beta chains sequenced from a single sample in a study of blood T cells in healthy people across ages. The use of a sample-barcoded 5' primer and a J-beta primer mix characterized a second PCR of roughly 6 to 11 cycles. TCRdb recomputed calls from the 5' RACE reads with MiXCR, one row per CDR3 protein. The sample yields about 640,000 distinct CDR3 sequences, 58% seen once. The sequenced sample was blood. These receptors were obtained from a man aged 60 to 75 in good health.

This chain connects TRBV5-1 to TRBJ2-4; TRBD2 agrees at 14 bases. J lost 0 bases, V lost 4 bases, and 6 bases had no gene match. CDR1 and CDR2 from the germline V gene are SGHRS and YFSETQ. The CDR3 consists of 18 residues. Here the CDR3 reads CASSPGTSGGPAKNIQYF. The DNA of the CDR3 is TGCGCCAGCAGCCCTGGGACTAGCGGGGGACCAGCCAAAAACATTCAGTACTTC.

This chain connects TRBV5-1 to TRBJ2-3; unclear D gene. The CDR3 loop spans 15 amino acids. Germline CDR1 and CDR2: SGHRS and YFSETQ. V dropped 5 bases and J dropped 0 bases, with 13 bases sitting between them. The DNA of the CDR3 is TGCGCCAGCAGTGCCGAGGAATATAGCACAGATACGCAGTATTTT. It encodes CASSAEEYSTDTQYF.

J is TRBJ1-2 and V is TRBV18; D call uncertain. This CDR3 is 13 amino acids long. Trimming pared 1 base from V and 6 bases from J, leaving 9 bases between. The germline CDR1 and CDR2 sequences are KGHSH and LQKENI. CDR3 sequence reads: CASSPRSADGYTF. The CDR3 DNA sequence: TGTGCCAGCTCACCACGGAGCGCGGATGGCTACACCTTC.

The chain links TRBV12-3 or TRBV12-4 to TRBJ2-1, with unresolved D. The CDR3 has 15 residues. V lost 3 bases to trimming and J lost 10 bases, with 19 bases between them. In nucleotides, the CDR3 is TGTGCCAGCAGTTTTGATCCGTTACAAGGAGTCGAGCAGTTCTTC. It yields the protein CASSFDPLQGVEQFF.

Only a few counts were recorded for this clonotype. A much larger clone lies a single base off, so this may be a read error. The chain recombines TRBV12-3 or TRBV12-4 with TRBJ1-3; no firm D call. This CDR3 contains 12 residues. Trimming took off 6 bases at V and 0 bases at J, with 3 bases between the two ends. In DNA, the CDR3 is TGTGCCAGCAGGGGCTCTGGAAACACCATATATTTT. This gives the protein CASRGSGNTIYF.

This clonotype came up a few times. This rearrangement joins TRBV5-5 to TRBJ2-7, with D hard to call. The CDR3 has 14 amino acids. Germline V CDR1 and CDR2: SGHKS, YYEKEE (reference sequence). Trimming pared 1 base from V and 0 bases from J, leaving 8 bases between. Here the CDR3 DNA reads TGTGCCAGCAGCTTGCAGCCCGACTCCTACGAGCAGTACTTC. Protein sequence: CASSLQPDSYEQYF.

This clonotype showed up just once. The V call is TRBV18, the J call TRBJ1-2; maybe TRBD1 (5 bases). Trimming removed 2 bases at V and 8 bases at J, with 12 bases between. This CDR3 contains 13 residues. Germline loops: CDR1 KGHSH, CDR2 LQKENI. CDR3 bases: TGTGCCAGCTCACCAGACAGCGCCTACGGCTACACCTTC. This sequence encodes CASSPDSAYGYTF.

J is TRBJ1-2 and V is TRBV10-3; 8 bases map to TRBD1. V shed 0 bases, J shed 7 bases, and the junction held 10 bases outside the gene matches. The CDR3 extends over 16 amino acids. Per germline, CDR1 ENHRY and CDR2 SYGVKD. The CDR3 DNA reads TGTGCCATCAGTGAGTCAGCAGGGGGCGGAGTGCGTGGCTACACCTTC. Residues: CAISESAGGGVRGYTF.

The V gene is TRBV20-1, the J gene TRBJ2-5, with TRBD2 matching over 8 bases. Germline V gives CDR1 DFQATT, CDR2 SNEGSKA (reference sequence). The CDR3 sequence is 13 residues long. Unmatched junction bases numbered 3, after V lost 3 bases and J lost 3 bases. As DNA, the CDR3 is TGCAGTGCTAGTCCGGGGGGGGAAGAGACCCAGTACTTC. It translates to CSASPGGEETQYF.

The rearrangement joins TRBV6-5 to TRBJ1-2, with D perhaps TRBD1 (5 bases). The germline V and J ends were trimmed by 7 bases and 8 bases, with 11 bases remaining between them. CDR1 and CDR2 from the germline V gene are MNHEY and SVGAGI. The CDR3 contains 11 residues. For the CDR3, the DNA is TGTGCCAGCACAGGGCTGGGGGGCTACACCTTC. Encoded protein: CASTGLGGYTF.

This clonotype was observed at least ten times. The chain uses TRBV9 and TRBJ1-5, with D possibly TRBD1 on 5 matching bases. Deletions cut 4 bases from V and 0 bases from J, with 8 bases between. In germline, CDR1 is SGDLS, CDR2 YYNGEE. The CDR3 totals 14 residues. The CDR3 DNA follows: TGTGCCAGCAGCACACAGGATAGCAATCAGCCCCAGCATTTT. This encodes CASSTQDSNQPQHF.

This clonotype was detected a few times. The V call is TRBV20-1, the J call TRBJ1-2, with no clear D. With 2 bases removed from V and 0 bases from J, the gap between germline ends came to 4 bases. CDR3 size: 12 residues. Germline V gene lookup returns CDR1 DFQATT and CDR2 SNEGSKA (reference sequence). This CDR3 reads CSARQTNYGYTF. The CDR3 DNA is TGCAGTGCTAGACAAACTAACTATGGCTACACCTTC.

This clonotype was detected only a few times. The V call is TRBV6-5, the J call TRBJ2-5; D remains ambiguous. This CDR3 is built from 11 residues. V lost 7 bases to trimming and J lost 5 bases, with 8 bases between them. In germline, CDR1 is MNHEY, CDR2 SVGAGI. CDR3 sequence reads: CASTQAETQYF. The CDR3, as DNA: TGTGCCAGCACCCAAGCGGAGACCCAGTACTTC.

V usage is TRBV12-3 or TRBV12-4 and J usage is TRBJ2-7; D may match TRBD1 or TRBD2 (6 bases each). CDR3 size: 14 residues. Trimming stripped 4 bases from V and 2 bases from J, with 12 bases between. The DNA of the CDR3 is TGTGCCAGCAGTTCCGGGGGCCCCACCTACGAGCAGTACTTC. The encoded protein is CASSSGGPTYEQYF.

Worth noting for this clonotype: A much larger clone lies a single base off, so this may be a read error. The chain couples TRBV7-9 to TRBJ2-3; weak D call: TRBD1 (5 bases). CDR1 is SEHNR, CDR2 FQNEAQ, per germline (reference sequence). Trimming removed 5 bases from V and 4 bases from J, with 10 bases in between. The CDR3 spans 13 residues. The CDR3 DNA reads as TGTGCCAGCAGCCCCTGGGGCCCAGATACGCAGTATTTT. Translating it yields CASSPWGPDTQYF.

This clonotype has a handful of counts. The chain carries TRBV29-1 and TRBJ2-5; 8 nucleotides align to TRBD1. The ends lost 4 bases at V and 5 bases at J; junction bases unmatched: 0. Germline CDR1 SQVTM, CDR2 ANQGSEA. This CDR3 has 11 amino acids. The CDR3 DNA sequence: TGCAGCGTTGGACAGGGGGAGACCCAGTACTTC. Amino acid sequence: CSVGQGETQYF. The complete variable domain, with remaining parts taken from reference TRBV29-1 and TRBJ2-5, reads SAVISQKPSRDICQRGTSLTIQCQVDSQVTMMFWYRQQPGQSLTLIATANQGSEATYESGFVIDKFPISRPNLTFSTLTVSNMSPEDSSIYLCSVGQGETQYFGPGTRLLVL.

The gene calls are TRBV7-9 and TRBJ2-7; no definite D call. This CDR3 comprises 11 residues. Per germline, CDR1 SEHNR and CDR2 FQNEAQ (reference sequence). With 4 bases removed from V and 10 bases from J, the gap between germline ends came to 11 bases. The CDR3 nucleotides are TGTGCCAGCAGCTCCAAGGTCACCCAGTACTTC. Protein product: CASSSKVTQYF.

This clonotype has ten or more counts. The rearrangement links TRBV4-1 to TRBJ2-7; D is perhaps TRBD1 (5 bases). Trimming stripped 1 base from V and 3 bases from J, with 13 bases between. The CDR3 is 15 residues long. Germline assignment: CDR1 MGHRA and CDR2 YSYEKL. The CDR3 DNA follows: TGCGCCAGCAGCCAAGGGACACCCGTCCACTACGAGCAGTACTTC. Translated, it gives CASSQGTPVHYEQYF.

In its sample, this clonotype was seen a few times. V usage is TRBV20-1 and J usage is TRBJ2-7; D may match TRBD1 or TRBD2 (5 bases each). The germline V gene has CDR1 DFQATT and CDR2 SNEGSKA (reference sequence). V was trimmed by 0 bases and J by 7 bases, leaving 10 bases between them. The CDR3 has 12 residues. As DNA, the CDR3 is TGCAGTGCTAGAGATCGGGGCTCGGAGCAGTACTTC. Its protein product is CSARDRGSEQYF.

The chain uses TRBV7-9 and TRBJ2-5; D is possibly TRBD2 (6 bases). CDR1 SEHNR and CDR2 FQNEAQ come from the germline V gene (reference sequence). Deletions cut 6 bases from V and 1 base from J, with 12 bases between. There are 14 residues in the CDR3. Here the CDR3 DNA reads TGTGCCAGCAGTTTCCGGGGGACCCAAGAGACCCAGTACTTC. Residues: CASSFRGTQETQYF.

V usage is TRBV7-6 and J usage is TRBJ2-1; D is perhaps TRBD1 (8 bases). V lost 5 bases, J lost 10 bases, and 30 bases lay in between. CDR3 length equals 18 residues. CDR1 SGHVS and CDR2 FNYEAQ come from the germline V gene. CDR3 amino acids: CASSPPRGGTGLRGEQFF. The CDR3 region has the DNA TGTGCCAGCAGCCCCCCCAGGGGAGGGACAGGACTTCGGGGCGAGCAGTTCTTC.

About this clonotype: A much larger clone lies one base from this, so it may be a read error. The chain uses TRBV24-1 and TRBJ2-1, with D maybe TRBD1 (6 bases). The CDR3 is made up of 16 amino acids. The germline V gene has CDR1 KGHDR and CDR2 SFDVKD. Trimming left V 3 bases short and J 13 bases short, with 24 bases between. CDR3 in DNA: TGTGCCACCAGTGATGCCACAGGGACGGGAAAAGAGACCCAGTTCTTC. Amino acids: CATSDATGTGKETQFF.

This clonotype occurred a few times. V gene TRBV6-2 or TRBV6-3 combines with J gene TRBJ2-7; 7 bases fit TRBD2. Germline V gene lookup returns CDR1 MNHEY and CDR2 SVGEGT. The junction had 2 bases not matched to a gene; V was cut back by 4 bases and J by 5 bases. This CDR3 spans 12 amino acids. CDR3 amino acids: CASSFGLDEQYF. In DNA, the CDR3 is TGTGCCAGCAGTTTTGGACTAGACGAGCAGTACTTC.

In DNA form, the CDR3 reads TGCAGTGCGCCGAGACTAGGACATAGCACAGATACGCAGTATTTT. It codes for CSAPRLGHSTDTQYF. V and J are TRBV20-1 and TRBJ2-3, with D tentatively TRBD2 (6 bases). This CDR3 region has 15 residues. The germline V gene has CDR1 DFQATT and CDR2 SNEGSKA (reference sequence). V dropped 6 bases and J dropped 0 bases, with 16 bases sitting between them.

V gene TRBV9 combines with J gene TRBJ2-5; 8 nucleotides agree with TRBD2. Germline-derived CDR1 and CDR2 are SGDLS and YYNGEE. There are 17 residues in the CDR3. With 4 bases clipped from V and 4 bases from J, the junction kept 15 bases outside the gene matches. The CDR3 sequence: CASSPRGGSVLGETQYF. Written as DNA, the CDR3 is TGTGCCAGCAGCCCCCGGGGGGGGTCGGTGCTTGGAGAGACCCAGTACTTC. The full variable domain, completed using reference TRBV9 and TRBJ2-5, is DSGVTQTPKHLITATGQRVTLRCSPRSGDLSVYWYQQSLDQGLQFLIQYYNGEERAKGNILERFSAQQFPDLHSELNLSSLELGDSALYFCASSPRGGSVLGETQYFGPGTRLLVL.